Presented here are 10 T cell receptor beta chains from one specimen sequenced in a study of regulatory T cells in long-lasting Graves disease. Time point indicated: persistent/refractory GD, antithyroid drugs over 5 years with positive TRAb. TCR sequences were obtained from RNA taken from PBMCs. Libraries of TCR beta came from iRepertoire HTBI primers plus Arm-PCR of CDR3 regions. Each CDR3 protein gets one entry after TCRdb re-called the multiplex PCR reads with MiXCR. The sample shows over 300,000 distinct CDR3 sequences, around a fifth of them seen only once. The specimen comprised peripheral blood mononuclear cells (PBMCs), sampled when the disease was refractory, from a patient treated with antithyroid drugs. The origin of the receptors is a female donor with Graves disease.

The gene calls are TRBV3-1 and TRBJ2-1; tentatively, D is TRBD1 (6 bases). Deletions cut 4 bases from V and 7 bases from J, with 20 bases between. This CDR3 region has 16 residues. Germline V gene lookup returns CDR1 LGHDT and CDR2 YNNKEL (reference sequence). The CDR3 loop reads CASSPRGSLRSNEQFF. The CDR3 nucleotides are TGTGCCAGCAGCCCCAGGGGTTCCCTACGTAGTAATGAGCAGTTCTTC.

This clonotype was observed a few times. V gene TRBV18 combines with J gene TRBJ2-7; TRBD1 matches 7 bases. CDR1 KGHSH and CDR2 LQKENI come from the germline V gene. The CDR3 runs to 14 residues. The J segment lost 1 base and the V segment lost 4 bases, leaving 4 bases of the junction unmatched. The CDR3 sequence is CASSHGTESYEQYF. The DNA for the CDR3 is TGTGCCAGCTCACACGGGACAGAGTCCTACGAGCAGTACTTC.

At least ten counts were recorded for this clonotype. The chain links TRBV24-1 to TRBJ1-6; D call uncertain. Germline CDR1 and CDR2: KGHDR and SFDVKD. The V end was cut by 10 bases, the J end by 0 bases, with 6 bases between. The CDR3 is 13 amino acids. This CDR3 is CATQSSYNSPLHF. The CDR3 DNA sequence: TGTGCCACGCAGAGCTCCTATAATTCACCCCTCCACTTT.

This clonotype appeared a few times. This chain joins TRBV6-2 or TRBV6-3 and TRBJ2-2; D remains unclear. Per the germline V gene, CDR1 is MNHEY and CDR2 is SVGEGT. The CDR3 is made up of 15 amino acids. Trimming removed 3 bases at V and 5 bases at J, with 13 bases between. CDR3 amino acids: CASSYPSLGTGELFF. The CDR3 nucleotides read TGTGCCAGCAGTTATCCGTCCTTGGGGACCGGGGAGCTGTTTTTT.

This clonotype was seen at least ten times. This sequence joins TRBV28 and TRBJ1-2, with 8 positions matching TRBD1. CDR1 is MDHEN and CDR2 is SYDVKM in the germline V gene. This CDR3 comprises 14 residues. The V and J ends lost 5 bases and 8 bases, in that order; junction bases with no gene match: 10. The CDR3 nucleotides are TGTGCCAGCAGTCCTCCACAGGGGGTTCGGGGCTACACCTTC. Translating it yields CASSPPQGVRGYTF.

The table lists this clonotype with many counts. This chain links TRBV4-3 with TRBJ1-2; D ambiguous. The CDR3 is made up of 13 amino acids. CDR1 and CDR2 (germline): LGHNA, YSLEER. V was trimmed by 5 bases and J by 4 bases, leaving 11 bases between them. The CDR3 nucleotides are TGCGCCAGCAGCAAAAGTTTCGGCTATGGCTACACCTTC. Protein: CASSKSFGYGYTF.

This clonotype has just a few counts. V is TRBV5-1 and J is TRBJ2-5; 13 bases align to TRBD2. V lost 4 bases and J lost 1; bases outside the gene matches: 7. Germline values: CDR1 SGHRS, CDR2 YFSETQ. The CDR3 covers 17 residues. The DNA for the CDR3 is TGCGCCAGCAGCGATGGACTAGCGGGGGCCCTCCAAGAGACCCAGTACTTC. As protein: CASSDGLAGALQETQYF. Together with reference TRBV5-1 and TRBJ2-5, the CDR3 gives the full variable domain: KAGVTQTPRYLIKTRGQQVTLSCSPISGHRSVSWYQQTPGQGLQFLFEYFSETQRNKGNFPGRFSGRQFSNSRSEMNVSTLELGDSALYLCASSDGLAGALQETQYFGPGTRLLVL.

This clonotype was seen only a few times. V and J are TRBV7-8 and TRBJ2-2; TRBD2 aligns across 13 bases. Unmatched junction bases numbered 5, after V lost 7 bases and J lost 3 bases. Germline V gene sequence: CDR1 SGHVS, CDR2 FQNEAQ. The CDR3 is made up of 16 amino acids. The CDR3, as DNA: TGTGCCAGCACCCCACTAGCGGGAGGGGACACCGGGGAGCTGTTTTTT. It specifies CASTPLAGGDTGELFF.

This clonotype occurred many times. The V call is TRBV6-1, the J call TRBJ2-2; 9 bases line up with TRBD2. Germline values: CDR1 MNHNS, CDR2 SASEGT. CDR3 length: 14 amino acids. V was pared by 8 bases and J by 5 bases, with 6 bases of the junction left unmatched. CDR3 sequence (DNA): TGTGCCAGCTTTAGCGGGAGAGCGACCGGGGAGCTGTTTTTT. Encoded protein: CASFSGRATGELFF.

Details on this clonotype: A much bigger clone sits one base away, suggesting this may be a read error. Here the CDR3 reads CASTSLGLAGGGTQYF. CDR3 DNA: TGTGCCAGTACCTCACTCGGACTAGCGGGAGGAGGGACCCAGTACTTC. The V gene is TRBV19, the J gene TRBJ2-5; 14 bases line up with TRBD2. The CDR3 sequence is 16 residues long. J was trimmed by 7 bases and V by 7 bases; bases with no gene match: 11. Germline V gives CDR1 LNHDA, CDR2 SQIVND (reference sequence). Combining the CDR3 with reference TRBV19 and TRBJ2-5 gives the whole variable domain DGGITQSPKYLFRKEGQNVTLSCEQNLNHDAMYWYRQDPGQGLRLIYYSQIVNDFQKGDIAEGYSVSREKKESFPLTVTSAQKNPTAFYLCASTSLGLAGGGTQYFGPGTRLLVL.